This T cell receptor (beta chain) was obtained from a study of blood T cell repertoires in COVID-19. Data came from immunoSEQ multiplex PCR; TCRdb stores just in-frame clones and leaves some out. The repertoire holds a few hundred thousand clones, with approximately 86% as singletons. The CDR3 is made up of 14 amino acids. Trimming removed 3 bases at V and 0 bases at J, with 7 bases between. Germline assignment: CDR1 SGDLS and CDR2 YYNGEE. The clonotype originates from a woman in her 30s who had been exposed to COVID-19. Specimen: PBMCs or T cells enriched from blood (not recorded which). The chain joins TRBV9 to TRBJ1-3; the D gene is possibly TRBD1 (5 bases). CDR3 in DNA: TGTGCCAGCAGCGACAGGCACTCTGGAAACACCATATATTTT. Translated: CASSDRHSGNTIYF.